This T cell receptor (beta chain) was found in a study of T-cell memory formation after mild COVID-19. Study-wide context: TCR clusters showed largely donor specificity. Overall study results and limits: The pre-infection memory compartment contained some responding clones, suggesting cross-reactive memory joined. For contracting clones, CD4+ ones sat mainly in CM and EM, CD8+ in EMRA.

The CDR3 runs to 21 residues. J lost 3 bases, V lost 2 bases, and 19 bases had no gene match. Germline CDR1 reads SNHLY; CDR2 reads FYNNEI. The TCR alpha and TCR beta cDNA libraries, bearing sample barcodes and UMIs, were generated by 5'RACE using constant-segment primers. MiXCR was run by TCRdb on the 5' RACE reads, yielding one entry per CDR3 protein. This sample has roughly 400,000 distinct CDR3 sequences, with less than 25% found just once. To note about this clonotype: Its antigen is as yet unknown.

This chain connects TRBV2 to TRBJ1-2, with 12 nucleotides matching TRBD1. Sequencing was carried out using PBMCs or a T cell subset sorted from them (not recorded which). This clonotype was sampled from an adult woman who had mild COVID-19 (a few samples of this study predate the infection). Cell type and time point are not known. The CDR3: CASSEQGNFGTGGAEDYGYTF. The CDR3 DNA reads TGTGCCAGCAGTGAACAGGGAAATTTCGGGACAGGGGGCGCGGAGGACTATGGCTACACCTTC.